The 30 T cell receptor beta chains below come from one sample, sequenced in a study of T cell changes during pregnancy in multiple sclerosis. TCRdb's copy holds only in-frame clones and misses some; the assay was immunoSEQ multiplex PCR. This sample has tens of thousands of clones, with over 85% found just once. Material: CD8+ T cells from peripheral blood mononuclear cells, obtained after pregnancy. The receptor set was obtained from a female donor with multiple sclerosis, enrolled in a pregnancy study.

The chain carries TRBV15 and TRBJ2-1, with 8 bases lining up with TRBD1. The germline gives CDR1 LNHNV, CDR2 YYDKDF (reference sequence). J was trimmed by 3 bases and V by 1 base; bases with no gene match: 5. The CDR3 is 16 amino acids. The chain's CDR3 is CATSRGGTGIYNEQFF. The CDR3 coding sequence is TGTGCCACCAGCAGAGGGGGGACAGGAATCTACAATGAGCAGTTCTTC.

The chain couples TRBV27 to TRBJ2-7, with D maybe TRBD2 (6 bases). The germline CDR1 and CDR2 sequences are MNHEY and SMNVEV (reference sequence). CDR3 size: 15 residues. Trimming took off 5 bases at V and 1 base at J, with 15 bases between the two ends. The CDR3 DNA reads as TGTGCCAGCAGTCCCCGGGAGAGGGTATCCTACGAGCAGTACTTC. This codes for CASSPRERVSYEQYF.

This chain uses TRBV9 with TRBJ1-1; D is possibly TRBD1 (6 bases). Germline V lookup: CDR1 SGDLS, CDR2 YYNGEE. The V end lost 0 bases, the J end lost 1 base, and 10 bases lay between the germline ends. CDR3 length equals 15 residues. The CDR3 DNA reads TGTGCCAGCAGCGTAGATACAGGGCAGAACACTGAAGCTTTCTTT. This sequence encodes CASSVDTGQNTEAFF.

The chain combines TRBV4-1 with TRBJ1-1; a weak D match, TRBD1 (6 bases). The CDR3 is 13 residues long. The germline gives CDR1 MGHRA, CDR2 YSYEKL. The V gene lost 7 bases and the J gene lost 1 base, with 10 bases spanning the gap. The CDR3 DNA reads as TGCGCCAGCATTGGACAGACGAACACTGAAGCTTTCTTT. Translation: CASIGQTNTEAFF.

The rearrangement joins TRBV27 to TRBJ2-7, with a tentative D call TRBD1 (5 bases). CDR1 and CDR2 (germline): MNHEY, SMNVEV (reference sequence). Trimming pared 4 bases from V and 0 bases from J, leaving 10 bases between. CDR3 length equals 14 residues. The CDR3 is CASSSHRSSYEQYF. Written as DNA, the CDR3 is TGTGCCAGCAGTTCCCACAGGAGCTCCTACGAGCAGTACTTC.

The chain uses TRBV4-2 and TRBJ2-5; 7 bases are shared with TRBD2. This CDR3 has 15 residues. Germline CDR1 and CDR2: LGHNA and YNFKEQ. Trimming at V came to 1 base and at J to 1 base, leaving 3 bases not matched to a gene. CDR3 coding DNA: TGTGCCAGCAGCCAAGCCGGGGGGACCCAAGAGACCCAGTACTTC. It specifies CASSQAGGTQETQYF.

This rearrangement joins TRBV7-9 to TRBJ2-7; maybe TRBD1 (5 bases). Trimming took 5 bases from V and 1 from J, leaving 12 bases between them. Germline V gives CDR1 SEHNR, CDR2 FQNEAQ (reference sequence). This CDR3 comprises 14 residues. The CDR3 nucleotides read TGTGCCAGCAGCGCCCCAGGGTTGTCCTACGAGCAGTACTTC. This translates into CASSAPGLSYEQYF.

The chain couples TRBV7-3 to TRBJ2-1; the match to TRBD2 covers 7 bases. CDR1 and CDR2 (germline): SGHTA, FQGTGA. There are 13 residues in the CDR3. V was clipped by 5 bases and J by 9 bases; unmatched bases: 7. In DNA form, the CDR3 reads TGTGCCAGCAGCGCGGGACTATCTAGTGAGCAGTTCTTC. This encodes CASSAGLSSEQFF. Based on the CDR3 plus reference TRBV7-3 and TRBJ2-1, the full variable domain is GAGVSQTPSNKVTEKGKYVELRCDPISGHTALYWYRQSLGQGPEFLIYFQGTGAADDSGLPNDRFFAVRPEGSVSTLKIQRTERGDSAVYLCASSAGLSSEQFFGPGTRLTVL.

This chain links TRBV5-4 with TRBJ1-1, with TRBD1 matching 7 bases. CDR3 length: 12 residues. After removal of 4 bases from V and 4 bases from J, the junction contained 1 base not matched to a gene. The V gene's germline CDR1 is SGHNT and CDR2 YYREEE (reference sequence). CDR3: CASSPGGTEAFF. CDR3 nucleotide sequence: TGTGCCAGCAGCCCAGGGGGCACTGAAGCTTTCTTT.

The chain links TRBV4-3 to TRBJ2-3, with a weak D call TRBD1 (5 bases). Trimming removed 0 bases from V and 5 bases from J, with 9 bases in between. This CDR3 has 14 residues. Germline lookup yields CDR1 LGHNA and CDR2 YSLEER. The CDR3 nucleotides are TGCGCCAGCAGCCAAGAGGCAGGGTTAGATACGCAGTATTTT. The encoded protein is CASSQEAGLDTQYF.

The CDR3 DNA reads TGTGCCAGCGTTCTCGGAGCTTCTGGAAACACCATATATTTT. Protein product: CASVLGASGNTIYF. The chain joins TRBV28 to TRBJ1-3; no clear D gene. Between the trimmed V and J ends, which lost 8 bases and 1 base, there was a span of 12 bases. Germline V gives CDR1 MDHEN, CDR2 SYDVKM. The CDR3 is 14 residues long.

This clone appeared a few times. The chain employs TRBV27 and TRBJ2-7, with 10 bases aligning to TRBD1. CDR3 length equals 16 residues. Germline V CDR1 and CDR2: MNHEY, SMNVEV (reference sequence). With V trimmed by 2 bases and J by 3 bases, 7 bases remained unmatched. CDR3 bases: TGTGCCAGCAGTTTAGGACCGGGACAGGGGTTCTACGAGCAGTACTTC. Its protein product is CASSLGPGQGFYEQYF.

For the CDR3, the DNA is TGTGCCAGCAGCTTAGCGCGGAAAGGACTGGGGACCCAGCATTTT. Protein sequence: CASSLARKGLGTQHF. The rearrangement uses TRBV7-6 and TRBJ1-5; D not resolved. The germline V and J ends were trimmed by 0 bases and 11 bases, with 17 bases remaining between them. From germline, CDR1 is SGHVS and CDR2 FNYEAQ. The CDR3 consists of 15 residues.

A single count supports this clone. This chain links TRBV6-5 with TRBJ2-5; TRBD1 is a possible D gene (5 bases). Trimming cost V 6 bases and J 1 base, with 15 bases left between them. The length of the CDR3 is 15 residues. Germline lookup yields CDR1 MNHEY and CDR2 SVGAGI. The CDR3 protein is CASSPTQGLQETQYF. The CDR3 DNA is TGTGCCAGCAGCCCTACCCAGGGCCTCCAAGAGACCCAGTACTTC.

The chain combines TRBV7-8 with TRBJ2-1, with TRBD2 matching over 10 bases. The J segment lost 0 bases and the V segment lost 5 bases, leaving 10 bases of the junction unmatched. This CDR3 is 18 amino acids long. Germline CDR1 SGHVS, CDR2 FQNEAQ. CDR3 loop: CASSARWASGSSYNEQFF. DNA of the CDR3: TGTGCCAGCAGCGCGAGGTGGGCTAGCGGGAGCTCCTACAATGAGCAGTTCTTC.

The V call is TRBV6-5, the J call TRBJ2-7; unclear D gene. The CDR3 loop spans 13 amino acids. CDR1 is MNHEY, CDR2 SVGAGI, per germline. Trimming removed 7 bases at V and 0 bases at J, with 10 bases between. CDR3 loop: CASTDSSSYEQYF. The CDR3 coding sequence is TGTGCCAGCACCGACTCGAGCTCCTACGAGCAGTACTTC.

The chain uses TRBV16 and TRBJ2-2; 7 nucleotides line up with TRBD1. The germline CDR1 and CDR2 sequences are KGHSY and FQNENV. The CDR3 loop spans 16 amino acids. With 2 bases clipped from V and 0 bases from J, the junction kept 3 bases outside the gene matches. The CDR3 region has the DNA TGTGCCAGCAGCCAACGCACAGGGGCGAACACCGGGGAGCTGTTTTTT. It translates to CASSQRTGANTGELFF.

V usage is TRBV4-3 and J usage is TRBJ2-2; the D gene is possibly TRBD2 (7 bases). The germline V gene has CDR1 LGHNA and CDR2 YSLEER. V was cut by 0 bases and J by 4 bases, with 15 bases left in between. The CDR3 loop spans 17 amino acids. The CDR3 is CASSQDGGGQSTGELFF. The CDR3 region has the DNA TGCGCCAGCAGCCAAGATGGGGGGGGGCAGAGCACCGGGGAGCTGTTTTTT.

CDR3 sequence (DNA): TGTGCCAGCAGCCCAATAGACAGGGTAGATCAGCCCCAGCATTTT. This translates into CASSPIDRVDQPQHF. This chain uses TRBV7-8 with TRBJ1-5; 7 nucleotides line up with TRBD1. CDR1 is SGHVS and CDR2 is FQNEAQ in the germline V gene. The CDR3 is 15 residues long. V shed 5 bases, J shed 5 bases, and the junction held 9 bases outside the gene matches.

This chain joins TRBV4-1 and TRBJ2-1, with 13 nucleotides matching TRBD2. With 0 bases clipped from V and 9 bases from J, the junction kept 8 bases outside the gene matches. Germline V CDR1 and CDR2: MGHRA, YSYEKL. The CDR3 spans 17 residues. CDR3 nucleotides: TGCGCCAGCAGCCAAGATCCGGGGACTAGCGGGATGGGTGAGCAGTTCTTC. This encodes CASSQDPGTSGMGEQFF.

The chain is built from TRBV27 and TRBJ2-3; tentative D call: TRBD1 (6 bases). This CDR3 is built from 16 residues. V gave up 5 bases and J gave up 1 base, with 16 bases separating them. Germline CDR1 MNHEY, CDR2 SMNVEV (reference sequence). CDR3 loop: CASSITPGQGTDTQYF. The CDR3, as DNA: TGTGCCAGCAGTATTACTCCGGGACAAGGCACAGATACGCAGTATTTT.

The chain uses TRBV6-4 and TRBJ2-3, with unresolved D. The germline V gene encodes CDR1 MRHNA and CDR2 SNTAGT. This CDR3 is 13 amino acids long. Trimming shortened V by 5 bases and J by 2 bases, and 8 bases separated the two germline ends. The CDR3 spells CASSMSSTDTQYF. CDR3 bases: TGTGCCAGCAGTATGAGCTCCACAGATACGCAGTATTTT.

With respect to this clone: The sample has other DNA sequences that encode this CDR3 too. The rearrangement joins TRBV4-1 to TRBJ1-4; a possible D gene is TRBD1 (5 bases). CDR1 is MGHRA, CDR2 YSYEKL, per germline. The CDR3 runs 16 residues. V lost 0 bases, J lost 10 bases, and 18 bases lay in between. The CDR3 DNA sequence: TGCGCCAGCAGCCAAGACGGGACTGTCAGGTACCCAAAACTGTTTTTT. Translated: CASSQDGTVRYPKLFF.

The chain joins TRBV18 to TRBJ2-1; TRBD2 matches 10 bases. Germline-derived CDR1 and CDR2 are KGHSH and LQKENI. The CDR3 runs 16 residues. Trimming removed 8 bases from V and 6 bases from J; junction bases left unmatched: 13. In DNA, the CDR3 is TGTGCCAGCCAACCAGGCCTAGCGGGAGAGGGCAATGAGCAGTTCTTC. Translated: CASQPGLAGEGNEQFF. Filled out from reference TRBV18 and TRBJ2-1, the complete variable domain reads NAGVMQNPRHLVRRRGQEARLRCSPMKGHSHVYWYRQLPEEGLKFMVYLQKENIIDESGMPKERFSAEFPKEGPSILRIQQVVRGDSAAYFCASQPGLAGEGNEQFFGPGTRLTVL.

The gene calls are TRBV7-9 and TRBJ2-3; 9 nucleotides agree with TRBD2. Germline V gene lookup returns CDR1 SEHNR and CDR2 FQNEAQ (reference sequence). The length of the CDR3 is 17 residues. Trimming cost V 1 base and J 3 bases; bases outside gene matches: 8. The DNA of the CDR3 is TGTGCCAGCAGCTTAGGTCCCGGCGGGGGGGCTACAGATACGCAGTATTTT. Its protein product is CASSLGPGGGATDTQYF.

V and J are TRBV27 and TRBJ2-7; 8 bases are a match to TRBD1. The CDR3 consists of 13 residues. V shed 6 bases, J shed 4 bases, and the junction held 5 bases outside the gene matches. CDR1 and CDR2 (germline): MNHEY, SMNVEV (reference sequence). CDR3 sequence (DNA): TGTGCCAGCAGACAGGGGGTGACGTACGAGCAGTACTTC. This encodes CASRQGVTYEQYF.

The chain carries TRBV7-8 and TRBJ2-7; TRBD2 matches 8 bases. Per germline, CDR1 SGHVS and CDR2 FQNEAQ. J gave up 1 base and V 7 bases, and 6 bases lay outside the gene matches. The CDR3 is 14 amino acids. CDR3 coding DNA: TGTGCCAGCACCCCCTTAGCGGGATCCTACGAGCAGTACTTC. This sequence encodes CASTPLAGSYEQYF.

The chain has TRBV6-4 and TRBJ2-2; 8 bases line up with TRBD1. The CDR3 is 16 residues long. Germline lookup yields CDR1 MRHNA and CDR2 SNTAGT. V lost 0 bases to trimming and J lost 4 bases; unmatched junction nucleotides: 4. CDR3 in DNA: TGTGCCAGCAGTGACTCTGGACAGGGCAGCACCGGGGAGCTGTTTTTT. It is translated as CASSDSGQGSTGELFF.

The chain is built from TRBV29-1 and TRBJ1-1; D call uncertain. V was trimmed by 5 bases and J by 8 bases, leaving 15 bases between them. Germline-derived CDR1 and CDR2 are SQVTM and ANQGSEA. The CDR3 has 12 residues. The CDR3: CSVLPHSLEAFF. CDR3 sequence (DNA): TGCAGCGTTCTACCCCACTCCCTAGAAGCTTTCTTT.

The chain employs TRBV5-4 and TRBJ2-1, with 12 positions matching TRBD2. J lost 7 bases, V lost 0 bases, and 5 bases had no gene match. CDR1 is SGHNT, CDR2 YYREEE, per germline (reference sequence). The CDR3 loop spans 16 amino acids. Here the CDR3 DNA reads TGTGCCAGCAGCTTGGAGGCTAGCGGGGGGGCGAATGAGCAGTTCTTC. Translation: CASSLEASGGANEQFF.